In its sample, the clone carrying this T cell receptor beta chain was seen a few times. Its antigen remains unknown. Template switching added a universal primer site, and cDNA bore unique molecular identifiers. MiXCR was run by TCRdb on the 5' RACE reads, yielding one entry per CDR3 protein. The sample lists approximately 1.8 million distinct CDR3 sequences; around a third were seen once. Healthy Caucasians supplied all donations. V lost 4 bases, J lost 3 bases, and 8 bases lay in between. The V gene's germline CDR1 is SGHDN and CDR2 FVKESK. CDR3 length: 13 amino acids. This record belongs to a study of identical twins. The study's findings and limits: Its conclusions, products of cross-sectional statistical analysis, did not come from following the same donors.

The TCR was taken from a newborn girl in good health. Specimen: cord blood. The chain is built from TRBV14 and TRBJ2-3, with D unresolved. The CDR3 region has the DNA TGTGCCAGCAGCCCCTATCTAACAGATACGCAGTATTTT. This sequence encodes CASSPYLTDTQYF.